This TCR beta chain was sequenced during a study of cytomegalovirus exposure and HLA in healthy donors. It was with 60 Vbeta and 13 Jbeta primers that the PCR ran. TCRdb's table, derived via immunoSEQ multiplex PCR, lists solely in-frame clones and lacks some. The sample has about 200,000 clones, and its top ten clones hold about 1%. This CDR3 has 15 amino acids. V was pared by 5 bases and J by 9 bases, with 12 bases of the junction left unmatched. The germline gives CDR1 ENHRY, CDR2 SYGVKD. The material sequenced was PBMCs. V is TRBV10-3 and J is TRBJ2-1, with 8 bases aligning to TRBD2. The sequence came from a woman aged 30 to 39 in good health and CMV-seropositive. This CDR3 reads CAISPVPGGVGEQFF. In nucleotides, the CDR3 is TGTGCCATCAGTCCAGTTCCGGGGGGGGTTGGTGAGCAGTTCTTC.